The 25 T cell receptor beta chains in this list originate from one sample, sequenced in a study of T cell responses to AZD1222 COVID-19 vaccine. The assay was immunoSEQ multiplex PCR, and TCRdb's table has in-frame clones only and misses some. The data show 110,000 or so clones, 86% seen once. The sequencing here drew on peripheral blood, taken 28 days after the second AZD1222 dose. The receptors shown here come from an adult who received the AZD1222 COVID-19 vaccine.

The chain links TRBV29-1 to TRBJ1-1; D call uncertain. The CDR3 runs to 13 residues. With 4 bases removed from V and 2 bases from J, the gap between germline ends came to 11 bases. Germline-derived CDR1 and CDR2 are SQVTM and ANQGSEA. The CDR3, as DNA: TGCAGCGTTGGTCGTGTTGGTAACACTGAAGCTTTCTTT. Its protein is CSVGRVGNTEAFF.

The rearrangement joins TRBV14 to TRBJ2-7; D could derive from TRBD1 or TRBD2 (6 bases each). The CDR3 loop spans 17 amino acids. Germline CDR1 SGHDN, CDR2 FVKESK. V lost 0 bases, J lost 1 base, and 16 bases lay in between. The CDR3 DNA reads as TGTGCCAGCAGCCAAGATTCGGGGGCCCTCCCATCCTACGAGCAGTACTTC. Its protein is CASSQDSGALPSYEQYF.

The chain couples TRBV9 to TRBJ1-4; 9 positions match TRBD1. This CDR3 contains 15 residues. Germline lookup yields CDR1 SGDLS and CDR2 YYNGEE. The J segment lost 6 bases and the V segment lost 0 bases, leaving 3 bases of the junction unmatched. The CDR3 spells CASSVGDRADEKLFF. The CDR3 coding sequence is TGTGCCAGCAGCGTAGGGGACAGGGCAGATGAAAAACTGTTTTTT. The whole variable domain, filled in from reference TRBV9 and TRBJ1-4, reads DSGVTQTPKHLITATGQRVTLRCSPRSGDLSVYWYQQSLDQGLQFLIQYYNGEERAKGNILERFSAQQFPDLHSELNLSSLELGDSALYFCASSVGDRADEKLFFGSGTQLSVL.

This clone was counted between two and nine times. This chain links TRBV27 with TRBJ2-3, with 12 bases identical to TRBD2. The CDR3 is 16 residues long. V trimming: 6 bases; J trimming: 5 bases; junction bases outside the gene matches: 9. Germline assignment: CDR1 MNHEY and CDR2 SMNVEV (reference sequence). CDR3 protein: CASSPVPGLAGDTQYF. The CDR3 coding sequence is TGTGCCAGCAGCCCTGTCCCGGGACTAGCGGGAGATACGCAGTATTTT.

The chain joins TRBV5-1 to TRBJ1-4; weak D call: TRBD1 (5 bases). The CDR3 is 15 residues long. The V end was cut by 0 bases, the J end by 0 bases, with 6 bases between. Looked up from germline, CDR1 is SGHRS and CDR2 is YFSETQ. The DNA for the CDR3 is TGCGCCAGCAGCTTGGGCAGGGCAACTAATGAAAAACTGTTTTTT. Its protein is CASSLGRATNEKLFF.

The chain is built from TRBV29-1 and TRBJ2-2, with D possibly matching TRBD1 (5 bases). The germline V and J ends were trimmed by 5 bases and 2 bases, with 9 bases remaining between them. Germline values: CDR1 SQVTM, CDR2 ANQGSEA. The length of the CDR3 is 13 residues. The CDR3 spells CSVKTVNTGELFF. CDR3 nucleotides: TGCAGCGTTAAGACAGTCAACACCGGGGAGCTGTTTTTT.

The chain joins TRBV28 to TRBJ1-3, with D possibly matching TRBD1 (6 bases). Germline V gene lookup returns CDR1 MDHEN and CDR2 SYDVKM. CDR3 length: 16 amino acids. V was clipped by 3 bases and J by 0 bases, with 12 bases between them. CDR3 loop: CASSFPGATSGNTIYF. The CDR3 region has the DNA TGTGCCAGCAGTTTCCCAGGGGCAACCTCTGGAAACACCATATATTTT. Combining the CDR3 with reference TRBV28 and TRBJ1-3 gives the whole variable domain DVKVTQSSRYLVKRTGEKVFLECVQDMDHENMFWYRQDPGLGLRLIYFSYDVKMKEKGDIPEGYSVSREKKERFSLILESASTNQTSMYLCASSFPGATSGNTIYFGEGSWLTVV.

This chain connects TRBV29-1 to TRBJ1-3; D not certain. Looked up from germline, CDR1 is SQVTM and CDR2 is ANQGSEA. CDR3 length: 16 amino acids. Trimming pared 3 bases from V and 0 bases from J, leaving 15 bases between. The CDR3, as DNA: TGCAGCGTTGAGGCGGGGTACTCGAGCTCTGGAAACACCATATATTTT. The encoded protein is CSVEAGYSSSGNTIYF.

This chain joins TRBV18 and TRBJ2-3, with TRBD2 identical over 11 bases. V lost 3 bases to trimming and J lost 6 bases; unmatched junction nucleotides: 5. The germline CDR1 and CDR2 sequences are KGHSH and LQKENI. This CDR3 has 15 residues. CDR3 sequence reads: CASSPLAGGLDTQYF. The CDR3 region has the DNA TGTGCCAGCTCACCTCTAGCGGGAGGTTTGGATACGCAGTATTTT.

This chain links TRBV3-1 (or the pseudogene TRBV3-2) with TRBJ1-2, with 7 positions matching TRBD1. Trimming cost V 6 bases and J 1 base; bases outside gene matches: 2. This CDR3 is 13 amino acids long. Germline V gives CDR1 LGHDT, CDR2 YNNKEL (reference sequence). The CDR3 region is CASSHRGNYGYTF. The DNA for the CDR3 is TGTGCCAGCAGTCACAGGGGTAACTATGGCTACACCTTC.

The chain employs TRBV19 and TRBJ2-7; 7 bases fit TRBD2. This CDR3 has 15 amino acids. After removal of 3 bases from V and 2 bases from J, the junction contained 7 bases not matched to a gene. Germline assignment: CDR1 LNHDA and CDR2 SQIVND (reference sequence). The CDR3 is CASSIGSGTAYEQYF. CDR3 sequence (DNA): TGTGCCAGTAGTATCGGAAGCGGGACCGCCTACGAGCAGTACTTC.

The V and J genes are TRBV7-2 and TRBJ2-3; D ambiguous. The V end lost 5 bases, the J end lost 5 bases, and 14 bases lay between the germline ends. Germline CDR1 and CDR2: SGHTA and FQGNSA. The CDR3 extends over 14 amino acids. The CDR3 nucleotides read TGTGCCAGCAGCAACCAACGGGTTAAAGATACGCAGTATTTT. It is translated as CASSNQRVKDTQYF.

V is TRBV3-1 (or the pseudogene TRBV3-2) and J is TRBJ1-2; D is unclear. The V gene lost 4 bases and the J gene lost 4 bases, with 7 bases spanning the gap. Germline CDR1 LGHDT, CDR2 YNNKEL (reference sequence). The CDR3 sequence is 12 residues long. Here the CDR3 DNA reads TGTGCCAGCAGCCGACTATTCTATGGCTACACCTTC. Its translation: CASSRLFYGYTF.

This rearrangement joins TRBV4-3 to TRBJ1-3; D call uncertain. V was clipped by 0 bases and J by 7 bases, with 10 bases between them. Per the germline V gene, CDR1 is LGHNA and CDR2 is YSLEER. The CDR3 extends over 14 amino acids. The CDR3 here is CASSQDKGSNTIYF. CDR3 nucleotide sequence: TGCGCCAGCAGCCAAGATAAAGGGTCGAACACCATATATTTT.

The gene calls are TRBV28 and TRBJ2-5; D may be TRBD2 (6 bases). V lost 8 bases, J lost 5 bases, and 21 bases lay in between. CDR3 length: 15 amino acids. The germline V gene encodes CDR1 MDHEN and CDR2 SYDVKM. As DNA, the CDR3 is TGTGCCAGCGAAAAGGAGGGAGAAGGAAGGGAGACCCAGTACTTC. This codes for CASEKEGEGRETQYF.

The chain has TRBV6-5 and TRBJ1-5, with TRBD1 as a possible D gene (6 bases). Germline loops: CDR1 MNHEY, CDR2 SVGAGI. Trimming took 2 bases from V and 5 from J, leaving 13 bases between them. The CDR3 sequence is 15 residues long. CDR3 nucleotides: TGTGCCAGCAGTTACGGGCAGGGGTATGATCAGCCCCAGCATTTT. Amino acids: CASSYGQGYDQPQHF.

This chain joins TRBV6-5 and TRBJ1-6, with TRBD1 matching over 7 bases. Germline trimming cut 0 bases from V and 10 bases from J; bases unmatched to any gene: 0. Germline loops: CDR1 MNHEY, CDR2 SVGAGI. The CDR3 sequence is 13 residues long. CDR3 in amino acids: CASSYSGQSPLHF. Here the CDR3 DNA reads TGTGCCAGCAGTTACTCGGGACAGTCACCCCTCCACTTT.

The V call is TRBV28, the J call TRBJ1-2; 7 bases line up with TRBD1. The CDR3 is made up of 14 amino acids. Trimming cost V 4 bases and J 3 bases; bases outside gene matches: 5. CDR1 MDHEN and CDR2 SYDVKM come from the germline V gene. CDR3 in amino acids: CASSSAGGDYGYTF. Written as DNA, the CDR3 is TGTGCCAGCAGTTCAGCAGGGGGAGACTATGGCTACACCTTC.

V gene TRBV5-6 combines with J gene TRBJ1-4; 8 bases line up with TRBD1. Germline CDR1 and CDR2: SGHDT and YYEEEE. The CDR3 consists of 14 residues. The V and J ends lost 4 bases and 11 bases, in that order; junction bases with no gene match: 10. In nucleotides, the CDR3 is TGTGCCAGCAGCGCCCGGGGGACAGGATCGAAACTGTTTTTT. Protein product: CASSARGTGSKLFF.

The chain has TRBV12-3 or TRBV12-4 and TRBJ2-7; D gene unclear. There are 12 residues in the CDR3. V lost 1 base and J 6 bases, leaving 7 bases between the germline ends. The CDR3 sequence is CASSLGTLEQYF. The CDR3 DNA reads as TGTGCCAGCAGTTTAGGGACGCTCGAGCAGTACTTC.

The V gene is TRBV9, the J gene TRBJ2-3; a possible D gene is TRBD1 (8 bases). CDR3 length: 14 amino acids. V was trimmed by 4 bases and J by 14 bases, leaving 23 bases between them. Germline values: CDR1 SGDLS, CDR2 YYNGEE. CDR3 protein: CASSPGRGREWAYF. The DNA for the CDR3 is TGTGCCAGCAGCCCCGGCAGGGGGCGGGAGTGGGCGTATTTT.

A note on this clone: Mismatch with germline at one junction end may stem from a read error. The chain couples TRBV11-2 to TRBJ2-7, with 9 nucleotides matching TRBD1. Germline V CDR1 and CDR2: SGHAT, FQNNGV. This CDR3 region has 15 residues. CDR3 bases: TGTGCCAGCAGCTTCCGGGACAGGGTCTCCCACGAGCAGTACTTC. The encoded protein is CASSFRDRVSHEQYF.

The chain carries TRBV15 and TRBJ2-5; a weak D match, TRBD2 (6 bases). V was trimmed by 1 base and J by 4 bases, leaving 7 bases between them. Germline V gene data show CDR1 as LNHNV and CDR2 as YYDKDF (reference sequence). The CDR3 covers 13 residues. Written as DNA, the CDR3 is TGTGCCACCAGCAGAGCTAGCGTAGAGACCCAGTACTTC. Amino acid sequence: CATSRASVETQYF.

The table lists this clone with a few counts. V and J are TRBV2 and TRBJ2-7; D gene unclear. Germline CDR1 is SNHLY and CDR2 is FYNNEI. The CDR3 runs to 15 residues. Between the trimmed V and J ends, which lost 1 base and 4 bases, there was a span of 14 bases. The CDR3 region is CASSEDGPRLYEQYF. As DNA, the CDR3 is TGTGCCAGCAGTGAAGACGGGCCCAGACTTTACGAGCAGTACTTC.

This clone showed up just once. The chain recombines TRBV6-5 with TRBJ2-5; D is unresolved. The CDR3 has 14 amino acids. The V end was cut by 7 bases, the J end by 3 bases, with 15 bases between. Germline V CDR1 and CDR2: MNHEY, SVGAGI. This chain's CDR3 is CASIPNVYEETQYF. The CDR3 nucleotides are TGTGCCAGCATCCCGAATGTCTACGAAGAGACCCAGTACTTC.